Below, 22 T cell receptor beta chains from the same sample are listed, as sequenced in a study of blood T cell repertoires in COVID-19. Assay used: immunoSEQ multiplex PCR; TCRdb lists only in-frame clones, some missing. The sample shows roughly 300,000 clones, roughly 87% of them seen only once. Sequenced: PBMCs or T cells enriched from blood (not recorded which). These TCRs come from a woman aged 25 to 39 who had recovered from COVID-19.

The DNA for the CDR3 is TGTGCCTGCCGTGGCGGGTCAGATACGCAGTATTTT. This codes for CACRGGSDTQYF. V and J are TRBV30 and TRBJ2-3, with a weak D call TRBD2 (5 bases). The V end was cut by 6 bases, the J end by 4 bases, with 11 bases between. Germline CDR1 GTSNPN, CDR2 SVGIG (reference sequence). The CDR3 has 12 amino acids.

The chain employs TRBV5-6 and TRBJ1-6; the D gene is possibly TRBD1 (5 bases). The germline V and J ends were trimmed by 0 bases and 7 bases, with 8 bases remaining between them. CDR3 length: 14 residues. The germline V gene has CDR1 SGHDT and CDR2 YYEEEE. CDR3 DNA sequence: TGTGCCAGCAGCTTGGACAGGCTCAATTCACCCCTCCACTTT. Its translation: CASSLDRLNSPLHF.

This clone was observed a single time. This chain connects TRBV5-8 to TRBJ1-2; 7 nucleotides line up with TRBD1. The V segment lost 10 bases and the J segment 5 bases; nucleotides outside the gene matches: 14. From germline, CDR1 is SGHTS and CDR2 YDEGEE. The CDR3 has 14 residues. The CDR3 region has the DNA TGTGCCCCACGGAGGAGGCAGGGGGTATATGGCTACACCTTC. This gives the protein CAPRRRQGVYGYTF.

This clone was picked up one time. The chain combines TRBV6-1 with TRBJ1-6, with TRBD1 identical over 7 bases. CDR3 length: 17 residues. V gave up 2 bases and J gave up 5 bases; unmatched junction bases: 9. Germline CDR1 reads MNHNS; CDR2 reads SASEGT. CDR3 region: CASSERVRGLNNSPLHF. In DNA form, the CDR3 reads TGTGCCAGCAGTGAACGGGTCAGGGGGTTAAATAATTCACCCCTCCACTTT.

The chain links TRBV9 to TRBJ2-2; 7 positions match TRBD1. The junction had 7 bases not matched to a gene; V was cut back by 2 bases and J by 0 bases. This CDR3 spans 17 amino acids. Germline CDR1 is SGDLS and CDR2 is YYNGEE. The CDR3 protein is CASSVLSGTANTGELFF. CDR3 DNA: TGTGCCAGCAGCGTCCTTTCCGGGACAGCGAACACCGGGGAGCTGTTTTTT.

The CDR3, as DNA: TGTGCCAGCAGCTTTGCGGGCGGGGGAGGAAAGAATCAGCCCCAGCATTTT. It translates to CASSFAGGGGKNQPQHF. V usage is TRBV12-1 and J usage is TRBJ1-5. TRBV12-1 corresponds to a pseudogene. CDR3 length: 17 residues.

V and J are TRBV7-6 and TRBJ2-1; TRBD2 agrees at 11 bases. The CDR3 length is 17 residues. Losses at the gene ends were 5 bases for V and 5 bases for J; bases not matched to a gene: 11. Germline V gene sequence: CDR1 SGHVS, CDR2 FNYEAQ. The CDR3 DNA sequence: TGTGCCAGCAGCCCCTTAGCGGGGGGGACGGAGAACAATGAGCAGTTCTTC. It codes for CASSPLAGGTENNEQFF.

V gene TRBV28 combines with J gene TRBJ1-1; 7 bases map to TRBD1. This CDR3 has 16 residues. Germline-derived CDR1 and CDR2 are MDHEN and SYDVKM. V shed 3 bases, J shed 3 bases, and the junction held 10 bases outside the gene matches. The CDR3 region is CASSFPFSRGDTEAFF. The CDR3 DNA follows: TGTGCCAGCAGTTTCCCCTTCTCCAGGGGGGACACTGAAGCTTTCTTT.

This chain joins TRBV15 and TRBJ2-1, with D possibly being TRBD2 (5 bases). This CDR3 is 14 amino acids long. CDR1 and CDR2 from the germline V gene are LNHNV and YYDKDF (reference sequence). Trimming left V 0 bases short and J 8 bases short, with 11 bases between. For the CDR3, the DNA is TGTGCCACCAGCAGAGATGGGTTGCGGGATGAGCAGTTCTTC. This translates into CATSRDGLRDEQFF.

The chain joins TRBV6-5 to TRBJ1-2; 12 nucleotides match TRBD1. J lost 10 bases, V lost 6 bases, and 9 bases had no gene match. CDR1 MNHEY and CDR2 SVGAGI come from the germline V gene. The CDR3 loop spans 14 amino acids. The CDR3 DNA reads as TGTGCCAGCAGCAAACGCGGGACAGGGGGCGTCTACACCTTC. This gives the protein CASSKRGTGGVYTF.

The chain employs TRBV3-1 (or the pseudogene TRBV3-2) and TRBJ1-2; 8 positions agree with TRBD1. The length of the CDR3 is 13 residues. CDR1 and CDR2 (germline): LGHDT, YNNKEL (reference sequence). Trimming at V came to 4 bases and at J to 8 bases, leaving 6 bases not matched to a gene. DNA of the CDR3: TGTGCCAGCAGCCCGACAGGGGAGAACGGCTACACCTTC. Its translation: CASSPTGENGYTF.

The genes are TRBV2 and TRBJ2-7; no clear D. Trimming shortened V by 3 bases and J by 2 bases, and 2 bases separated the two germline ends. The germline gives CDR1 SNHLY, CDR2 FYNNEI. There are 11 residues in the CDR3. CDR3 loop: CASSDAYEQYF. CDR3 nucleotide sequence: TGTGCCAGCAGTGACGCCTACGAGCAGTACTTC.

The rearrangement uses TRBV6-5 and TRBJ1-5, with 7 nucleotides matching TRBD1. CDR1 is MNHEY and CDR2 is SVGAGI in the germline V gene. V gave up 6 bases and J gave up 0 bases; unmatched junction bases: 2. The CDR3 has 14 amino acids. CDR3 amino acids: CASRQGGSNQPQHF. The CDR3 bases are TGTGCCAGCAGGCAGGGGGGTAGCAATCAGCCCCAGCATTTT.

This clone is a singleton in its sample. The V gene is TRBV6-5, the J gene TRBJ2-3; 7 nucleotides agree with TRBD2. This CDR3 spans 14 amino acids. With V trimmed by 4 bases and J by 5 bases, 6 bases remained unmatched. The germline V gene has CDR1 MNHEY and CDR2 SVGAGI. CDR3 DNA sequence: TGTGCCAGCAGTTTCGGACTAGTCGGAGATACGCAGTATTTT. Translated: CASSFGLVGDTQYF.

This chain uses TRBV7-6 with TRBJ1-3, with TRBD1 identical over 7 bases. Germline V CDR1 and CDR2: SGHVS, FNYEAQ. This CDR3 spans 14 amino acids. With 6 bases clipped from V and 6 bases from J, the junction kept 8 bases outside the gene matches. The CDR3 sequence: CASSRQGHLNTIYF. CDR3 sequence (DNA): TGTGCCAGCAGTCGACAGGGCCACTTAAACACCATATATTTT.

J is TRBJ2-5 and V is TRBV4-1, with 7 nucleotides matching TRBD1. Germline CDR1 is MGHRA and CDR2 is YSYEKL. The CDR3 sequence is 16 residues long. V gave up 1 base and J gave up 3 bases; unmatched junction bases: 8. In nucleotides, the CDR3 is TGCGCCAGCAGCCAAGTTTGGACAGGCCGAGAAGAGACCCAGTACTTC. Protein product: CASSQVWTGREETQYF.

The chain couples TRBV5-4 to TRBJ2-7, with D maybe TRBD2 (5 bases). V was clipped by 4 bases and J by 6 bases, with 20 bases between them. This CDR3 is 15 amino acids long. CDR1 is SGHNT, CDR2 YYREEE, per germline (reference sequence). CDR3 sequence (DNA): TGTGCCAGCAGCGGGGAGCAGGTCCACCGAGGCGAGCAGTACTTC. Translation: CASSGEQVHRGEQYF.

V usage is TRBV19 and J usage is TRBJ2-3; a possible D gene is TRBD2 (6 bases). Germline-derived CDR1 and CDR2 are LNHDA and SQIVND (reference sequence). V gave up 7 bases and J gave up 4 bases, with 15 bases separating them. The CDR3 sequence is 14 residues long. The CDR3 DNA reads TGTGCCAGTATAGGCTGGGGGGACGCAGATACGCAGTATTTT. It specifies CASIGWGDADTQYF.

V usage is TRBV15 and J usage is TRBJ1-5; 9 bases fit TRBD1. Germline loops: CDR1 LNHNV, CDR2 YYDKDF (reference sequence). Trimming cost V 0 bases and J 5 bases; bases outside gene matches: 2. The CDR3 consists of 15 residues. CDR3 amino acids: CATSRDGDRDQPQHF. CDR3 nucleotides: TGTGCCACCAGCAGAGATGGGGACAGGGATCAGCCCCAGCATTTT.

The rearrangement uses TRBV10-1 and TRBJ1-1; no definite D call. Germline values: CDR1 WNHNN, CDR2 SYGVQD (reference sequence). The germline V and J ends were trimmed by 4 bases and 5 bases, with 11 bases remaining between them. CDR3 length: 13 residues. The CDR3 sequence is CASSVALGTEAFF. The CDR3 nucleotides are TGCGCCAGCAGTGTGGCTCTCGGGACTGAAGCTTTCTTT.

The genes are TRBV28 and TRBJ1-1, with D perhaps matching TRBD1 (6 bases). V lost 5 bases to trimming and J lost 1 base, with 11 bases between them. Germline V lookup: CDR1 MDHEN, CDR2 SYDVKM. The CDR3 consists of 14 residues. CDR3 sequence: CASSASDRNTEAFF. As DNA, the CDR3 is TGTGCCAGCAGTGCCTCGGACAGGAACACTGAAGCTTTCTTT. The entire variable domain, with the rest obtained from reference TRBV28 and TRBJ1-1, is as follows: DVKVTQSSRYLVKRTGEKVFLECVQDMDHENMFWYRQDPGLGLRLIYFSYDVKMKEKGDIPEGYSVSREKKERFSLILESASTNQTSMYLCASSASDRNTEAFFGQGTRLTVV.

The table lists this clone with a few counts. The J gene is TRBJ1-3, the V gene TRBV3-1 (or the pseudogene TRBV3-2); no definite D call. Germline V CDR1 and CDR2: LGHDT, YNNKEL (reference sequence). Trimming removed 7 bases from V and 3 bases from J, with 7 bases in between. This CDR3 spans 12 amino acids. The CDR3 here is CASKTVGNTIYF. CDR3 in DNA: TGTGCCAGCAAAACAGTTGGAAACACCATATATTTT.